Sequencing of this T cell receptor (beta chain) was carried out in a study of regulatory T cells in long-lasting Graves disease. Study-level results: Shared public clonotypes totalled some 2,500 in persistent patients, compared with roughly 970 in new patients.

The CDR3 runs 14 residues. V was shortened by 3 bases and J by 7 bases, with 15 bases between the two germline ends. The sample's time point: newly diagnosed GD, antithyroid drugs for less than 3 months. PBMCs were the source of the RNA used for TCR sequencing. This clonotype was counted many times. Its antigen is undetermined. The authors built TCR beta libraries using iRepertoire HTBI primers and Arm-PCR of CDR3 regions. TCRdb ran MiXCR on the multiplex PCR reads and lists one entry per CDR3 protein. The data hold about 540,000 distinct CDR3 sequences, with roughly 14% observed a single time. In addition, the sample was reused for a study of T cells in Graves' hyperthyroidism and ophthalmopathy. That study adds: Patients aged 18 to 65 had newly diagnosed hyperthyroidism of under 2 months' duration.

This clonotype was sampled from a man younger than 40 with Graves disease. This sequence joins TRBV12-3 or TRBV12-4 and TRBJ1-2, with TRBD1 as a possible D gene (5 bases). Sequencing was performed on peripheral blood mononuclear cells (PBMCs), taken at new diagnosis, from a patient treated with antithyroid drugs. The CDR3 loop reads CASSLGTAVAGYTF. The CDR3 DNA reads TGTGCCAGCAGTTTGGGGACGGCGGTAGCTGGCTACACCTTC.